This T cell receptor (beta chain) came from a study of blood T cell repertoires in COVID-19. The overall study: Samples came from the United States, Italy and Spain, spanning acute and convalescent COVID-19.

In the authors' methods: Researchers report that nucleated cell counts were estimated from reference gene primer amplification. The assay was immunoSEQ multiplex PCR, and TCRdb's table has in-frame clones only and misses some. That table supplies the V and J calls and clone size; D and trimming were determined from the DNA. The table includes under 400,000 clones, roughly nine tenths detected once. Seattle enrolled patients during active infection and tracked them longitudinally. The CDR3 sequence is 14 residues long. The germline CDR1 and CDR2 sequences are LNHDA and SQIVND (reference sequence). V shed 3 bases and J shed 1 base, with 9 bases lying between them. This clone was counted between two and nine times.

This clonotype was obtained from a woman in her fifties or sixties with COVID-19, enrolled during active disease. This chain links TRBV19 with TRBJ1-2; D might be TRBD1 (5 bases). The sequenced sample consisted of peripheral blood. The CDR3 here is CASSILGGNYGYTF. CDR3 DNA: TGTGCCAGTAGTATTTTGGGGGGTAACTATGGCTACACCTTC. Full variable domain (outside the CDR3, taken from reference TRBV19 and TRBJ1-2): DGGITQSPKYLFRKEGQNVTLSCEQNLNHDAMYWYRQDPGQGLRLIYYSQIVNDFQKGDIAEGYSVSREKKESFPLTVTSAQKNPTAFYLCASSILGGNYGYTFGSGTRLTVV.